Sequencing of this TCR beta chain was carried out in a study of OX40 agonist ivuxolimab in advanced cancers. Clones were read by immunoSEQ multiplex PCR, and TCRdb kept only the in-frame ones, dropping some. Counted here are some 90,000 clones, about 90% occurring once; the ten biggest clones make up 0.7% to 1%. Sequencing was performed on CD4+ or CD8+ T cells sorted from blood, taken in a trial of the OX40 agonist ivuxolimab. This receptor was obtained from an adult with an advanced solid tumor such as melanoma, head and neck, liver or kidney cancer.

The CDR3 spells CASSPVRLASNEQFF. The CDR3 DNA is TGTGCCAGCAGCCCCGTTCGGCTAGCGTCGAATGAGCAGTTCTTC. The genes are TRBV7-2 and TRBJ2-1, with a tentative D call TRBD2 (6 bases). This CDR3 region has 15 residues. The germline CDR1 and CDR2 sequences are SGHTA and FQGNSA. V was pared by 5 bases and J by 7 bases, with 18 bases between. The variable domain in full, completed from reference TRBV7-2 and TRBJ2-1, reads GAGVSQSPSNKVTEKGKDVELRCDPISGHTALYWYRQSLGQGLEFLIYFQGNSAPDKSGLPSDRFSAERTGGSVSTLTIQRTQQEDSAVYLCASSPVRLASNEQFFGPGTRLTVL.